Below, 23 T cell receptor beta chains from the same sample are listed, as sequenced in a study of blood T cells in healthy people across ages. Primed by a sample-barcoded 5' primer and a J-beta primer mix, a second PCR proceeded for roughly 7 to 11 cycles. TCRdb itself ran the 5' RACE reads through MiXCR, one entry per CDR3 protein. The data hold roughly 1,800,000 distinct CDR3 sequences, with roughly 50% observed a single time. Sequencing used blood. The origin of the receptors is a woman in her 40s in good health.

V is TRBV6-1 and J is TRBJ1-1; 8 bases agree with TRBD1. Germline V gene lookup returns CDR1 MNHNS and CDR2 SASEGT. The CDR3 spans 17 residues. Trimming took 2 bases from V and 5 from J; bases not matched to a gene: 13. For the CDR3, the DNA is TGTGCCAGCAGTGAACACCTTCCGGACAGGGTGAGGACTGAAGCTTTCTTT. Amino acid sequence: CASSEHLPDRVRTEAFF.

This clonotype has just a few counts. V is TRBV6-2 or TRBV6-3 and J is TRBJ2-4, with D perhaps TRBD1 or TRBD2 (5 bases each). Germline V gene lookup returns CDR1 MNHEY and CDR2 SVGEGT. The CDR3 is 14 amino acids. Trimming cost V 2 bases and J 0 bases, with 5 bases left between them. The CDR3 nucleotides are TGTGCCAGCAGTTACGGGACAGCCAAAAACATTCAGTACTTC. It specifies CASSYGTAKNIQYF.

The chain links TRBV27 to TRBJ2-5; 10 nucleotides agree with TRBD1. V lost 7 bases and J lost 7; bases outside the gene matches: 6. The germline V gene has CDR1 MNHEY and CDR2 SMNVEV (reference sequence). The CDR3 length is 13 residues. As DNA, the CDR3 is TGTGCCAGCATGGGACAGGGGTTGTGGACCCAGTACTTC. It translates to CASMGQGLWTQYF.

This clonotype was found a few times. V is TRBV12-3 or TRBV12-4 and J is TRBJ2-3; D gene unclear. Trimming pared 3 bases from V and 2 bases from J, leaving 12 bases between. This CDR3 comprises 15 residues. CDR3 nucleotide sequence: TGTGCCAGCAGTTTTAAAAGTCCCCTCACAGATACGCAGTATTTT. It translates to CASSFKSPLTDTQYF.

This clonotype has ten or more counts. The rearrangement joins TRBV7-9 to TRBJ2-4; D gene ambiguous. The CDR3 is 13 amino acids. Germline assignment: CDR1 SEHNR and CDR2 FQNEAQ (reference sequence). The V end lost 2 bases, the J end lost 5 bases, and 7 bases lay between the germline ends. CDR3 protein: CASSLNGQNIQYF. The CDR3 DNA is TGTGCCAGCAGCTTAAACGGCCAAAACATTCAGTACTTC.

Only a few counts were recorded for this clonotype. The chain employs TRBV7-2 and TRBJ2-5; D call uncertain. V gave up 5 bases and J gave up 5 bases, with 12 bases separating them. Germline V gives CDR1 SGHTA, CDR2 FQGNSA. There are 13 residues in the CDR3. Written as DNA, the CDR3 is TGTGCCAGCAGCGGGAACGGACGGGAGACCCAGTACTTC. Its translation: CASSGNGRETQYF.

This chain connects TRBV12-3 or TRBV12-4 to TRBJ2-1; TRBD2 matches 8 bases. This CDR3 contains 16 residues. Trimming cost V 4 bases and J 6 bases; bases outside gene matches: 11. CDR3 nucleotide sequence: TGTGCCAGCAGTTCCCTCGGCGGGGGGCCCCTCAATGAGCAGTTCTTC. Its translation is CASSSLGGGPLNEQFF.

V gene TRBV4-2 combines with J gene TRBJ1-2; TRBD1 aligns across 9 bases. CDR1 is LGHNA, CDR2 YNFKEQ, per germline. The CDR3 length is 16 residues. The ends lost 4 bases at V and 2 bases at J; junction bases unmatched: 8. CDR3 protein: CASSPSGQGLNYGYTF. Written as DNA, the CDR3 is TGTGCCAGCAGCCCCTCCGGACAGGGGCTAAACTATGGCTACACCTTC.

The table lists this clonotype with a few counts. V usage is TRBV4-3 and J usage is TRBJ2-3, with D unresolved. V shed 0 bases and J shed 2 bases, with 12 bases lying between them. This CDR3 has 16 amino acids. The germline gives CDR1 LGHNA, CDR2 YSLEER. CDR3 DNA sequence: TGCGCCAGCAGCCAAGATTGGTTCTTTAACACAGATACGCAGTATTTT. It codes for CASSQDWFFNTDTQYF.

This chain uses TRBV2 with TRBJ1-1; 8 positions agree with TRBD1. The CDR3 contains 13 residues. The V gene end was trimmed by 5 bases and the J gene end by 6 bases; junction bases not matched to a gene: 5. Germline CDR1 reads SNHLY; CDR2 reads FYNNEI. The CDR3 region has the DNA TGTGCCAGCAGTCGACAGGGGATCGCTGAAGCTTTCTTT. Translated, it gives CASSRQGIAEAFF.

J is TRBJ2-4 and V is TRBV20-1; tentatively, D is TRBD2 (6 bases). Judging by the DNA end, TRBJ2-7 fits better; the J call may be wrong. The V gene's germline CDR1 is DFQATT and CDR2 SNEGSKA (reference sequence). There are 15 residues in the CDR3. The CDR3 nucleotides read TGCAGTGCTAGAGATTCCGGGGACTCTCGTTACGAGCAGTACTTC. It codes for CSARDSGDSRYEQYF.

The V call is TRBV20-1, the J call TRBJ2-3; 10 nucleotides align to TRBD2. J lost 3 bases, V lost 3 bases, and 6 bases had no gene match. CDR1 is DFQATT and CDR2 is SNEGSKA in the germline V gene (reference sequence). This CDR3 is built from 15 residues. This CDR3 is CSASRPSGGTDTQYF. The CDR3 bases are TGCAGTGCTAGTCGTCCTAGCGGGGGAACAGATACGCAGTATTTT.

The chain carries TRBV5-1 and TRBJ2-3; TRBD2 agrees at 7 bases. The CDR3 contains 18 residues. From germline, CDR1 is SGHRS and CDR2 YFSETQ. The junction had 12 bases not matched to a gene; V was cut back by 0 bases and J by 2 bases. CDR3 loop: CASSLAAASGLPTDTQYF. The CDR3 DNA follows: TGCGCCAGCAGCTTGGCCGCCGCTAGCGGACTGCCCACAGATACGCAGTATTTT. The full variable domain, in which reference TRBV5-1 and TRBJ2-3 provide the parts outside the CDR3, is KAGVTQTPRYLIKTRGQQVTLSCSPISGHRSVSWYQQTPGQGLQFLFEYFSETQRNKGNFPGRFSGRQFSNSRSEMNVSTLELGDSALYLCASSLAAASGLPTDTQYFGPGTRLTVL.

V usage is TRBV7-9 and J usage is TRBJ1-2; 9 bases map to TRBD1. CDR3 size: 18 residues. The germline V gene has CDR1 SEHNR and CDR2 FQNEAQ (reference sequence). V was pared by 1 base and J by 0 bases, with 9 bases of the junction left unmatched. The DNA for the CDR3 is TGTGCCAGCAGCTTAGGCTTTTCCACAGGGGGCCCTAACTATGGCTACACCTTC. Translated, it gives CASSLGFSTGGPNYGYTF.

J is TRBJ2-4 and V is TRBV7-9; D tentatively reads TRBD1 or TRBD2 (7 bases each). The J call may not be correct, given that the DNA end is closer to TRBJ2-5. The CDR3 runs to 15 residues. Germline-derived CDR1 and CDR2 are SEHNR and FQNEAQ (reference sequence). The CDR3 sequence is CASSVTGAGGETQYF. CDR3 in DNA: TGTGCCAGCAGCGTTACAGGGGCCGGGGGGGAGACCCAGTACTTC.

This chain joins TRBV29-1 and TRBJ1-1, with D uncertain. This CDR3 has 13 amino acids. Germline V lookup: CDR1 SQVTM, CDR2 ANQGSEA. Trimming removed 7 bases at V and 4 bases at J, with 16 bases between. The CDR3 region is CSGVYTAGTEAFF. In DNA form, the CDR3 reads TGCAGCGGTGTCTATACAGCGGGCACTGAAGCTTTCTTT.

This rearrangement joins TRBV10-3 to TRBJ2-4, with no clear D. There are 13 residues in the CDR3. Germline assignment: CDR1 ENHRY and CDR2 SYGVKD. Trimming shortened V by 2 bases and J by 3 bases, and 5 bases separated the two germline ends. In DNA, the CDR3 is TGTGCCATCAGTGAGAGGGTCAAAAACATTCAGTACTTC. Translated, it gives CAISERVKNIQYF.

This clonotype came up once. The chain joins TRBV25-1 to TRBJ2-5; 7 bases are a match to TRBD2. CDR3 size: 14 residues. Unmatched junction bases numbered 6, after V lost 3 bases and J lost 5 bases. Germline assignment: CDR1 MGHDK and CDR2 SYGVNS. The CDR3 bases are TGTGCCAGCAGTGACCTCGGACTAGAGGAGACCCAGTACTTC. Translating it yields CASSDLGLEETQYF.

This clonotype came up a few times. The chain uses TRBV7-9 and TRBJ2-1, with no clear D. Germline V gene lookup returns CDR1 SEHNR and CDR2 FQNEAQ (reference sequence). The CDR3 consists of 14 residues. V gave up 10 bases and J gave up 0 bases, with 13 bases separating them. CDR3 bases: TGTGCCACCCCCGCGTTAAGCTCCTACAATGAGCAGTTCTTC. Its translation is CATPALSSYNEQFF.

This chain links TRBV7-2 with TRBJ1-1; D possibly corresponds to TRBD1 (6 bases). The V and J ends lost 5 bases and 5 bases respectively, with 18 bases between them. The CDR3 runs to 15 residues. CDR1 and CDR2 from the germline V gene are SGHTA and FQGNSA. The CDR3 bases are TGTGCCAGCAGCCCAACACAGGGTGGGGTAACTGAAGCTTTCTTT. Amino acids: CASSPTQGGVTEAFF.

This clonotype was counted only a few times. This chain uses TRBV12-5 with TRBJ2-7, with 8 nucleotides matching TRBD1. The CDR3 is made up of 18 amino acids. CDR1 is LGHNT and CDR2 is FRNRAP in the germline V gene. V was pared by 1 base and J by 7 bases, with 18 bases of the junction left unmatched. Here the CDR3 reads CASGLGHLQGAITCEQYF. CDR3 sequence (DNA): TGTGCTAGTGGTTTGGGCCACCTTCAGGGGGCGATAACCTGTGAGCAGTACTTC.

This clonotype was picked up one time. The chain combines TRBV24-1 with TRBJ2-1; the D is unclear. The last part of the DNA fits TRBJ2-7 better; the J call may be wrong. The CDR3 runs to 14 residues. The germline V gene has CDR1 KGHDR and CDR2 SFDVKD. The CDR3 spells CATSHTSSYNEQYF. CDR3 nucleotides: TGTGCCACCAGTCACACGAGCTCCTACAATGAGCAGTACTTC.

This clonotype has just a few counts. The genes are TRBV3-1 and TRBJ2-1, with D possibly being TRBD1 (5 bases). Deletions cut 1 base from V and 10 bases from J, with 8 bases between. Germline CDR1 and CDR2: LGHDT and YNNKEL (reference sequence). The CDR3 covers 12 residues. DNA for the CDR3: TGTGCCAGCAGCCAAGTCAGACAGGAGCAGTTCTTC. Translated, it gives CASSQVRQEQFF.